This TCR beta chain was captured in a study of human T cells and chemical hapten exposure. This clonotype was counted ten times or more. Its antigen is unidentified. In TCRdb, the RACE reads were re-called with MiXCR into one record per CDR3 protein. The sample includes approximately 32,000 distinct CDR3 sequences, 5.8% seen only once; the top ten take about 6%. CDR1 is SGHAT and CDR2 is FQNNGV in the germline V gene. The length of the CDR3 is 15 residues. Trimming took 1 base from V and 5 from J, leaving 15 bases between them. Time point given: patch test 3, about 24 weeks after DPC sensitization. Specified treatment: therapeutic diphenylcyclopropenone sensitization with weekly scalp DPC. Study outcomes and limitations: It was expanded TCRs that formed significantly more large CDR3 similarity clusters than controls did.

The sequence derives from a man aged 25 to 45 with alopecia areata. Some clones in this sample may be carry-over from other donors' samples. This chain connects TRBV11-2 to TRBJ2-7; perhaps D is TRBD1 or TRBD2 (5 bases each). Sequenced material: whole blood, taken in connection with sensitization to the hapten diphenylcyclopropenone (DPC). CDR3 in amino acids: CASSLVGGERDEQYF. The CDR3, as DNA: TGTGCCAGCAGCTTAGTTGGGGGAGAGAGAGACGAGCAGTACTTC.